Listed here are 6 T cell receptor beta chains from one sample, sequenced in a study of blood T cell repertoires in COVID-19. The protocol was immunoSEQ multiplex PCR, while the TCRdb copy is restricted to in-frame clones and leaves out a portion. Among fewer than 300,000 clones, around 88% were seen once, and the ten largest hold 5% to 6%. The specimen sequenced was peripheral blood. The receptors were sampled from an elderly man with acute or convalescent COVID-19.

The V call is TRBV2, the J call TRBJ2-7, with D maybe TRBD2 (5 bases). V was shortened by 2 bases and J by 2 bases, with 13 bases between the two germline ends. Germline loops: CDR1 SNHLY, CDR2 FYNNEI. The CDR3 is 15 amino acids. Written as DNA, the CDR3 is TGTGCCAGCAGTGAACGGGAACACCATACCTACGAGCAGTACTTC. It codes for CASSEREHHTYEQYF.

V usage is TRBV5-1 and J usage is TRBJ2-3, with TRBD2 matching 10 bases. This CDR3 has 16 amino acids. Germline CDR1 reads SGHRS; CDR2 reads YFSETQ. The V gene end was trimmed by 2 bases and the J gene end by 3 bases; junction bases not matched to a gene: 6. CDR3 residues: CASSLAGGPGTDTQYF. The CDR3 nucleotides read TGCGCCAGCAGCTTAGCGGGAGGGCCGGGAACAGATACGCAGTATTTT.

The chain recombines TRBV15 with TRBJ1-5; TRBD1 matches at 7 bases. V shed 1 base, J shed 7 bases, and the junction held 4 bases outside the gene matches. The CDR3 sequence is 14 residues long. Germline CDR1 LNHNV, CDR2 YYDKDF (reference sequence). The CDR3 spells CATSRGDSDQPQHF. The CDR3 DNA sequence: TGTGCCACCAGCAGAGGGGACAGTGACCAGCCCCAGCATTTT.

V and J are TRBV6-6 and TRBJ2-1; D possibly corresponds to TRBD2 (5 bases). CDR1 is MNHNY and CDR2 is SVGAGI in the germline V gene (reference sequence). The CDR3 spans 15 residues. V lost 7 bases, J lost 5 bases, and 18 bases lay in between. The CDR3 loop reads CASTPGYTVHNEQFF. The CDR3 DNA sequence: TGTGCCAGCACCCCGGGATATACCGTTCACAATGAGCAGTTCTTC.

This clone appeared a few times. In DNA form, the CDR3 reads TGTGCCAGCATACGCTGGGGGGATGGGGCCAACGTCCTGACTTTC. This codes for CASIRWGDGANVLTF. The V and J genes are TRBV2 and TRBJ2-6; the D gene is possibly TRBD2 (6 bases). The CDR3 has 15 residues. Germline values: CDR1 SNHLY, CDR2 FYNNEI. V was cut by 7 bases and J by 3 bases, with 13 bases left in between.

A remark on this clone: Distinct nucleotide sequences in the sample also encode this CDR3. The chain is built from TRBV2 and TRBJ2-1, with 13 positions matching TRBD2. The CDR3 is 15 residues long. In germline, CDR1 is SNHLY, CDR2 FYNNEI. V was clipped by 6 bases and J by 5 bases; unmatched bases: 4. The CDR3 DNA is TGTGCCAGCAGGCCGGGACTAGCGGGGAACAATGAGCAGTTCTTC. Translating gives CASRPGLAGNNEQFF.